One and the same sample provided the 15 T cell receptor beta chains below, sequenced in a study of blood T cell repertoires in COVID-19. The table came from immunoSEQ multiplex PCR; TCRdb's copy has only in-frame clones and leaves some out. Counted here are 150,000 to 250,000 clones, roughly 80% occurring once; the ten biggest clones make up approximately 7.9%. The sequencing input was PBMCs or T cells enriched from blood (not recorded which). The source is a man aged 40-49 years who had recovered from COVID-19.

This clone was observed a few times. CDR3 DNA sequence: TGTGCCAGCAGTTATAGTAGAGGGAATGAAGCTTTCTTT. Its protein is CASSYSRGNEAFF. This chain joins TRBV6-6 and TRBJ1-1; no clear D. CDR1 MNHNY and CDR2 SVGAGI come from the germline V gene (reference sequence). This CDR3 has 13 residues. V dropped 3 bases and J dropped 7 bases, with 12 bases sitting between them.

The chain couples TRBV30 to TRBJ1-5; 7 bases map to TRBD1. Germline loops: CDR1 GTSNPN, CDR2 SVGIG (reference sequence). V shed 4 bases and J 7 bases; nucleotides not matched to a gene: 10. This CDR3 is 14 amino acids long. CDR3 DNA sequence: TGTGCCTGGAACACCCGGGACAGAAGCCAGCCCCAGCATTTT. Its protein is CAWNTRDRSQPQHF.

As DNA, the CDR3 is TGCAGTGCTACAGGGGGTGAAGCTTTCTTT. This codes for CSATGGEAFF. The chain combines TRBV20-1 with TRBJ1-1, with 7 positions matching TRBD1. V lost 4 bases and J lost 7; bases outside the gene matches: 0. CDR1 DFQATT and CDR2 SNEGSKA come from the germline V gene (reference sequence). The CDR3 totals 10 residues.

The table lists this clone with a count of one. The gene calls are TRBV27 and TRBJ2-6; possible D gene TRBD1, 5 bases. The V end lost 5 bases, the J end lost 0 bases, and 14 bases lay between the germline ends. CDR1 MNHEY and CDR2 SMNVEV come from the germline V gene (reference sequence). The CDR3 has 17 residues. The CDR3 nucleotides read TGTGCCAGCAGTACTAACCAGGGCCTCTCTGGGGCCAACGTCCTGACTTTC. Translation: CASSTNQGLSGANVLTF.

The CDR3 sequence: CAISEPARQGNEQFF. In DNA, the CDR3 is TGTGCCATCAGTGAGCCTGCACGACAGGGGAATGAGCAGTTCTTC. The chain combines TRBV10-3 with TRBJ2-1, with TRBD1 matching 8 bases. J lost 7 bases, V lost 2 bases, and 7 bases had no gene match. Germline loops: CDR1 ENHRY, CDR2 SYGVKD. This CDR3 is 15 amino acids long.

The V and J genes are TRBV5-4 and TRBJ2-3, with a possible D match to TRBD1 (6 bases). This CDR3 is 14 amino acids long. Germline CDR1 reads SGHNT; CDR2 reads YYREEE (reference sequence). Deletions cut 5 bases from V and 3 bases from J, with 13 bases between. CDR3 in DNA: TGTGCCAGCAGACTAGGGGGAAGGACAGATACGCAGTATTTT. This encodes CASRLGGRTDTQYF. Variable domain in full (rest from reference TRBV5-4 and TRBJ2-3): ETGVTQSPTHLIKTRGQQVTLRCSSQSGHNTVSWYQQALGQGPQFIFQYYREEENGRGNFPPRFSGLQFPNYSSELNVNALELDDSALYLCASRLGGRTDTQYFGPGTRLTVL.

This clone has only one observation. The chain combines TRBV25-1 with TRBJ2-3; possibly TRBD1 for D (5 bases). CDR3 length: 14 residues. From germline, CDR1 is MGHDK and CDR2 SYGVNS. V lost 8 bases and J 2 bases, leaving 14 bases between the germline ends. CDR3 region: CASRRDRDTDTQYF. DNA for the CDR3: TGTGCCAGCCGCAGGGATCGAGACACAGATACGCAGTATTTT.

The V call is TRBV2, the J call TRBJ1-5; TRBD1 matches 9 bases. Germline V gives CDR1 SNHLY, CDR2 FYNNEI. The CDR3 contains 14 residues. The V gene end was trimmed by 5 bases and the J gene end by 7 bases; junction bases not matched to a gene: 6. The CDR3 bases are TGTGCCAGCAGTACAGGGGGCTTGCAACAGCCCCAGCATTTT. Protein sequence: CASSTGGLQQPQHF.

Details on this clone: The sample carries other DNA sequences with the same CDR3. The chain is built from TRBV3-1 (or the pseudogene TRBV3-2) and TRBJ1-6; D gene unclear. The CDR3 is 13 amino acids. Germline-derived CDR1 and CDR2 are LGHDT and YNNKEL (reference sequence). Trimming took off 1 base at V and 10 bases at J, with 8 bases between the two ends. CDR3 in amino acids: CASSQVRESPLHF. CDR3 coding DNA: TGTGCCAGCAGCCAAGTGCGGGAATCACCCCTCCACTTT.

The chain combines TRBV4-1 with TRBJ1-2, with 9 positions matching TRBD1. CDR3 length: 14 amino acids. The germline V gene encodes CDR1 MGHRA and CDR2 YSYEKL. Trimming took 6 bases from V and 4 from J; bases not matched to a gene: 6. CDR3 sequence reads: CASRRLGQGYGYTF. As DNA, the CDR3 is TGCGCCAGCAGACGCTTGGGACAGGGCTATGGCTACACCTTC.

The V call is TRBV6-5, the J call TRBJ1-2; D is ambiguous. V lost 2 bases and J 7 bases, leaving 8 bases between the germline ends. The CDR3 runs 12 residues. The germline V gene encodes CDR1 MNHEY and CDR2 SVGAGI. Here the CDR3 reads CASSYEPGGYTF. For the CDR3, the DNA is TGTGCCAGCAGTTACGAACCGGGTGGCTACACCTTC.

This clone has just a few counts. The chain links TRBV27 to TRBJ1-2; 8 positions match TRBD1. The germline V gene has CDR1 MNHEY and CDR2 SMNVEV (reference sequence). Trimming cost V 4 bases and J 4 bases; bases outside gene matches: 14. The CDR3 is made up of 17 amino acids. CDR3 residues: CASSSDPWTGRVYGYTF. The CDR3 DNA follows: TGTGCCAGCAGTTCCGACCCCTGGACAGGGCGGGTCTATGGCTACACCTTC.

This chain joins TRBV19 and TRBJ1-5, with D possibly TRBD1 on 6 matching bases. Germline V CDR1 and CDR2: LNHDA, SQIVND (reference sequence). The CDR3 totals 14 residues. V dropped 5 bases and J dropped 4 bases, with 12 bases sitting between them. This CDR3 is CASSGQGKNQPQHF. The DNA for the CDR3 is TGTGCCAGTAGTGGCCAGGGGAAGAATCAGCCCCAGCATTTT.

This clone was detected once. The V gene is TRBV19, the J gene TRBJ1-1; 7 positions agree with TRBD1. The V segment lost 6 bases and the J segment 1 base; nucleotides outside the gene matches: 11. This CDR3 has 16 amino acids. The germline V gene encodes CDR1 LNHDA and CDR2 SQIVND (reference sequence). This chain's CDR3 is CASSPILTGSNTEAFF. In DNA form, the CDR3 reads TGTGCCAGTAGCCCCATCTTGACAGGGTCGAACACTGAAGCTTTCTTT.

The chain carries TRBV11-2 and TRBJ1-1; D remains unclear. CDR3 length: 13 amino acids. V shed 5 bases and J shed 6 bases, with 13 bases lying between them. Germline CDR1 reads SGHAT; CDR2 reads FQNNGV. CDR3 nucleotides: TGTGCCAGCAGCCCGACAAACTGGGCTGAAGCTTTCTTT. This encodes CASSPTNWAEAFF.